The TCR beta chain described here comes from a study of CD8+ T cells in alopecia areata. Whole-study context: Those patients who were treated received oral tofacitinib, which was given at 5 to 10 mg twice daily for moderate-to-severe alopecia areata.

Comment on this clone: No antigen is known for it.

Sequencing templates came from extracted RNA that was reverse transcribed into cDNA. Clones were read by immunoSEQ multiplex PCR, and TCRdb kept only the in-frame ones, dropping some. The data contain 250,000 to 350,000 clones, 60% of them singletons. Treatment here: oral pan-JAK inhibitor, 5-10 mg twice daily. Alopecia areata patients had lesional scalp punch biopsies and peripheral blood taken from them. General observations from the study: Patients displayed less clarity in TCR sharing than mice, a finding possibly related to HLA.

V shed 0 bases and J shed 4 bases, with 14 bases lying between them. Germline lookup yields CDR1 GTSNPN and CDR2 SVGIG (reference sequence). The CDR3 length is 15 residues. The sample was CD4+ T cells sorted from blood, taken around week 52, from a patient treated with tofacitinib. This clonotype was sampled from a human donor with alopecia areata. The rearrangement links TRBV30 to TRBJ2-3; D might be TRBD1 (6 bases). The CDR3 DNA reads TGTGCCTGGAGTGTATTCGACAGGTTGCCAGATACGCAGTATTTT. The encoded protein is CAWSVFDRLPDTQYF.